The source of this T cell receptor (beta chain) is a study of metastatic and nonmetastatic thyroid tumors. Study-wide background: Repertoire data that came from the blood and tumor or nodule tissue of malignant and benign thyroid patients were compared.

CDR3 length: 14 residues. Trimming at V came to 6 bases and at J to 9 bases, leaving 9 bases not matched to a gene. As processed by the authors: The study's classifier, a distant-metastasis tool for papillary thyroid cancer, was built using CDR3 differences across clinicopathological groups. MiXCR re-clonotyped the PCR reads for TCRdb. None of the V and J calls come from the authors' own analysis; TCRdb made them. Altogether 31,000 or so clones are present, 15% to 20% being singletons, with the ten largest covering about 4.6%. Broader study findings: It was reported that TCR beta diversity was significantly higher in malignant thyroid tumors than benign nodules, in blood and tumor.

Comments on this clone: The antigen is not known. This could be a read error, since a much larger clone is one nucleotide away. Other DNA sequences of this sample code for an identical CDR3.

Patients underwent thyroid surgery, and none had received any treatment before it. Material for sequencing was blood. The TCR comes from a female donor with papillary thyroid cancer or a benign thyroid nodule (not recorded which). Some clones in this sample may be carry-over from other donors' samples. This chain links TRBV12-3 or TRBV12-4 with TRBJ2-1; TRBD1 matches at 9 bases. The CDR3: CASSPRDRGSEQFF. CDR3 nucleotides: TGTGCCAGCAGCCCAAGAGACAGGGGGTCTGAGCAGTTCTTC.